This T cell receptor beta chain was captured in a study of blood T cell repertoires in COVID-19 (dated by TCRdb to about 2020). Concerning the study at large: Samples from collaborators originated in the United States, Italy and Spain and spanned both the acute and convalescent phases of COVID-19. A de-identified subject ID, COVID-19 status, age in years and sex were almost always included in the sample metadata. Where available, HLA class I and class II types were taken from metadata supplied by the sample provider and were not determined by assay-based typing. Samples came from the ongoing ImmuneRACE study (first 160 participants) plus 1,254 subjects from 6 global collaborators. The repertoires were made available in a free public database intended to serve as a resource for research on the immune response to SARS-CoV-2. The prospective study material was composed of cDNA or gDNA derived from T cells, B-cell-depleted T cells, or PBMCs. Subjects who had been exposed to COVID-19, were actively infected with it, or had recovered from it provided the deeply sampled blood TCRbeta repertoires that made up the dataset.

Results the study describes overall, beyond this receptor: The amount of clinical and demographic metadata varied by source and participant and was provided uncurated.

Based on the germline V gene, the CDR1 and CDR2 sequences are MNHNS and SASEGT. V drops 1 base and J drops 8 bases, leaving 11 bases in between. From cysteine to phenylalanine, the CDR3 is 13 amino acids long. Only the CDR3 DNA stays, 39 bases, in frame from base 1. The immunoSEQ Assay, a bias-controlled multiplex PCR, was used to amplify TCRbeta CDR3 regions from genomic DNA. As for how the authors treated the data: The number of nucleated cells in each sample was estimated from the amplification of reference gene primers within the assay. To quantify the absolute abundance of each unique TCRbeta CDR3 rearrangement, sequence reads were collapsed and filtered. For each sample, productive Simpson clonality was calculated as the square root of Simpson's diversity index across productive rearrangements. TCRdb re-hosts the immuneACCESS table, in-frame sequences only. Its copies lack some clones; in the studies checked, an unresolved V gene accounts for under half of them, and the cause for the rest is not known. Clonal size and the V and J genes are those of that table, whereas D and trimming came from the DNA. This sample comprises over 150,000 clones, 60% to 80% of them detected only once. Together, the top ten hold around 2.8% of the sample.

Turning to this clone: Its antigen is currently not known. The record has no base qualities; no much larger clone is one base away.

Each collaborating institution followed its own protocols to collect whole blood in K2EDTA tubes. For TCRbeta analysis, collaborators shipped samples as frozen whole blood, isolated PBMCs, or DNA extracted from either of those sample types. The TCR comes from a man aged 65 to 85 with acute or convalescent COVID-19. The sample was peripheral blood. The rearrangement joined TRBV6-1 to TRBJ1-2; D gene: possibly TRBD1, on 5 matching bases. Here the CDR3 is given as CASSEVQAVGYTF. The DNA is TGTGCCAGCAGTGAAGTACAGGCAGTAGGCTACACCTTC.